A single sample gave rise to the 12 T cell receptor beta chains below, sequenced in a study of Ad26.COV2.S vaccination and SARS-CoV-2 variants. TCRdb keeps only in-frame clones here, not all; method: immunoSEQ multiplex PCR. The sample has about 400,000 clones, about 83% seen once; the top ten hold nearly 7.5%. The treatment: some 20 received Ad26.COV2.S at low or high dose, single or two shots; roughly five received placebo; per-sample allocation not given. Repertoires come from day 63 after the first vaccine or placebo injection. The source material was peripheral blood, sampled in a trial of Ad26.COV2.S vaccine versus placebo. These receptors came from a person between 18 and 65 years old who received the Ad26.COV2.S COVID-19 vaccine or a placebo.

The gene calls are TRBV9 and TRBJ2-1; the D gene is possibly TRBD2 (6 bases). Germline loops: CDR1 SGDLS, CDR2 YYNGEE. The CDR3 has 15 amino acids. Trimming shortened V by 6 bases and J by 6 bases, and 19 bases separated the two germline ends. The CDR3 protein is CASNSLARNGNEQFF. CDR3 bases: TGTGCCAGCAACTCCCTAGCGAGGAACGGCAATGAGCAGTTCTTC.

The chain couples TRBV11-3 to TRBJ1-5; weak D call: TRBD1 (6 bases). Germline V gene sequence: CDR1 SGHNT, CDR2 YENEEA. There are 13 residues in the CDR3. The germline V and J ends were trimmed by 2 bases and 8 bases, with 10 bases remaining between them. Here the CDR3 DNA reads TGTGCCAGCAGCTTAAAGGGGGGGAAGCCCCAGCATTTT. Its protein product is CASSLKGGKPQHF.

The chain has TRBV7-9 and TRBJ2-7; 7 bases map to TRBD2. The CDR3 loop spans 16 amino acids. Germline CDR1 reads SEHNR; CDR2 reads FQNEAQ (reference sequence). V was clipped by 5 bases and J by 1 base; unmatched bases: 11. CDR3 coding DNA: TGTGCCAGCAGCAGGGGCGGGGGATTGTTGTCCTACGAGCAGTACTTC. It codes for CASSRGGGLLSYEQYF.

The rearrangement links TRBV4-1 to TRBJ2-1; D is perhaps TRBD2 (6 bases). Trimming took 6 bases from V and 5 from J, leaving 23 bases between them. Germline loops: CDR1 MGHRA, CDR2 YSYEKL. This CDR3 has 17 amino acids. The CDR3 coding sequence is TGCGCCAGCAGTGACCCGGGACTCACACATTCCGACAATGAGCAGTTCTTC. Its protein is CASSDPGLTHSDNEQFF.

There are a few counts of this clone. The chain carries TRBV3-1 (or the pseudogene TRBV3-2) and TRBJ1-6; TRBD1 might be the D (6 bases). The V gene lost 4 bases and the J gene lost 7 bases, with 14 bases spanning the gap. The CDR3 spans 15 residues. Germline V gene lookup returns CDR1 LGHDT and CDR2 YNNKEL (reference sequence). The CDR3 sequence is CASSLRGGRNSPLHF. As DNA, the CDR3 is TGTGCCAGCAGCCTCAGAGGGGGGAGAAATTCACCCCTCCACTTT.

The genes are TRBV4-3 and TRBJ2-5; TRBD2 agrees at 7 bases. The CDR3 sequence is 15 residues long. Germline CDR1 LGHNA, CDR2 YSLEER. J gave up 7 bases and V 2 bases, and 10 bases lay outside the gene matches. The CDR3 DNA reads as TGCGCCAGCAGCCAATCTTGGGGGACTAAGGGGACCCAGTACTTC. It codes for CASSQSWGTKGTQYF.

The chain recombines TRBV27 with TRBJ2-2; the match to TRBD1 covers 7 bases. Germline CDR1 MNHEY, CDR2 SMNVEV (reference sequence). The trim removed 8 bases at V and 8 bases at J, leaving 11 bases unmatched. The CDR3 runs to 14 residues. The CDR3 nucleotides read TGTGCCAGCGGCTACAGGGGAGTGCGGGGGGAGCTGTTTTTT. It codes for CASGYRGVRGELFF.

CDR3 nucleotide sequence: TGCGCCAGCAGCCAAAATACCGGGACAGGGAATGAAAAACTGTTTTTT. As protein: CASSQNTGTGNEKLFF. The J gene is TRBJ1-4, the V gene TRBV4-1; 9 bases are shared with TRBD1. The CDR3 has 16 amino acids. The ends lost 2 bases at V and 5 bases at J; junction bases unmatched: 6. Germline-derived CDR1 and CDR2 are MGHRA and YSYEKL.

This rearrangement joins TRBV6-5 to TRBJ2-7; D gene ambiguous. The germline gives CDR1 MNHEY, CDR2 SVGAGI. The CDR3 consists of 14 residues. Trimming removed 7 bases at V and 0 bases at J, with 13 bases between. The chain's CDR3 is CASNGDPFSYEQYF. DNA for the CDR3: TGTGCCAGCAATGGAGATCCTTTCTCCTACGAGCAGTACTTC.

The chain carries TRBV6-5 and TRBJ1-2; D uncertain. Trimming cost V 2 bases and J 8 bases, with 12 bases left between them. From germline, CDR1 is MNHEY and CDR2 SVGAGI. This CDR3 has 13 residues. In DNA form, the CDR3 reads TGTGCCAGCAGTTACCGGGATGTCGGGGGCTACACCTTC. It encodes CASSYRDVGGYTF.

The chain has TRBV29-1 and TRBJ1-1, with a possible D match to TRBD1 (5 bases). The CDR3 is 12 residues long. Between the trimmed V and J ends, which lost 8 bases and 1 base, there was a span of 11 bases. In germline, CDR1 is SQVTM, CDR2 ANQGSEA. The CDR3 reads CSTGGGNTEAFF. CDR3 coding DNA: TGCAGCACTGGGGGAGGGAACACTGAAGCTTTCTTT.

The rearrangement uses TRBV7-2 and TRBJ1-2; 10 bases map to TRBD1. CDR1 is SGHTA, CDR2 FQGNSA, per germline. Trimming took 2 bases from V and 6 from J; bases not matched to a gene: 6. The CDR3 extends over 15 amino acids. CDR3 sequence reads: CASSLSGQGGNGYTF. CDR3 nucleotides: TGTGCCAGCAGCTTAAGCGGACAGGGGGGCAATGGCTACACCTTC.